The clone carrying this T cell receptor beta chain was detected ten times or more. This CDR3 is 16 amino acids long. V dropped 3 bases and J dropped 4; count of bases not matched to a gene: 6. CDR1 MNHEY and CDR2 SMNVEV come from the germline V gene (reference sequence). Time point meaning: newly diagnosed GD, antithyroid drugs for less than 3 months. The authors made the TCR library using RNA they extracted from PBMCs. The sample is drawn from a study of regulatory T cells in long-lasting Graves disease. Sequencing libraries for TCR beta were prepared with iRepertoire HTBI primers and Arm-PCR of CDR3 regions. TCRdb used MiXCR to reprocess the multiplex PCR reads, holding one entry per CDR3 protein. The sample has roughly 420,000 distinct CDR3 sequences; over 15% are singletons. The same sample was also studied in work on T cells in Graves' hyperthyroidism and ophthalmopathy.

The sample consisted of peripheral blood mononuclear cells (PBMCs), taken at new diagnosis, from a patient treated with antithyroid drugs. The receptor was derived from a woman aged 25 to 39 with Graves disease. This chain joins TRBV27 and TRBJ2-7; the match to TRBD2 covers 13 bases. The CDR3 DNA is TGTGCCAGCAGTTTCCGCGGACTAGCGGGAGCTTACGAGCAGTACTTC. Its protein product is CASSFRGLAGAYEQYF.